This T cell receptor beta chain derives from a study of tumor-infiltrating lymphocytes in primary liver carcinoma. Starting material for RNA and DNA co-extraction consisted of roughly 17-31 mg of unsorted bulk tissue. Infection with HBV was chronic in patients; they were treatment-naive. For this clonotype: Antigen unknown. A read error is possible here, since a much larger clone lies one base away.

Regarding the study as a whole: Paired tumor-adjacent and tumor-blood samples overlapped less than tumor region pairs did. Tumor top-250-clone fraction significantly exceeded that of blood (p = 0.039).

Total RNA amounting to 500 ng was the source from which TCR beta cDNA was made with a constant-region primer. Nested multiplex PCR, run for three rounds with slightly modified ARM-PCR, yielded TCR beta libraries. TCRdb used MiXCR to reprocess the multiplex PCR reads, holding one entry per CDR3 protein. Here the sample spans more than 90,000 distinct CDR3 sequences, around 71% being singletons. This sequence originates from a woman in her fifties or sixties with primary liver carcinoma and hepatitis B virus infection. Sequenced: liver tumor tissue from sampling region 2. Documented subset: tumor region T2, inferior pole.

The CDR3, as DNA: TGTACCAGCAGCGTAGCGGCGGAGAGCACAGATACGCAGTATTTT. Protein product: CTSSVAAESTDTQYF. The chain links TRBV9 to TRBJ2-3; tentative D call: TRBD2 (6 bases). Per germline, CDR1 SGDLS and CDR2 YYNGEE. The CDR3 is made up of 15 amino acids.